Below, one T cell receptor (beta chain) is given with its context. Its specificity is unknown. The data were obtained in a study of CD8 T cells in ankylosing spondylitis. Generation of TCR beta libraries employed quantitative 5'-RACE incorporating molecular barcodes. TCRdb recomputed calls from the 5' RACE reads with MiXCR, one row per CDR3 protein. Found here are around 320,000 distinct CDR3 sequences, 20% to 25% of them singletons; the top ten hold 3% to 4%. Study-level results: Enrichment of disease-linked clones was reportedly significant in matched ankylosing spondylitis synovial fluid. CD8+ by phenotype, disease-linked clones were relatively rare in peripheral blood. Reactive arthritis synovial fluid and blood previously showed some of these motif variants.

V was shortened by 5 bases and J by 7 bases, with 9 bases between the two germline ends. The germline CDR1 and CDR2 sequences are GTSNPN and SVGIG (reference sequence). This CDR3 contains 11 residues. The receptor comes from a female donor with ankylosing spondylitis or in good health (not recorded which). The genes are TRBV30 and TRBJ1-3; no firm D call. Sample: blood, either unsorted or a sorted T cell fraction (not recorded which). The CDR3 here is CAWGYPNTIYF. Written as DNA, the CDR3 is TGTGCCTGGGGGTACCCGAACACCATATATTTT.